This TCR beta chain was identified during a study of shared clonotypes between healthy human individuals. The V gene lost 7 bases and the J gene lost 4 bases, with 10 bases spanning the gap. Germline V gives CDR1 ENHRY, CDR2 SYGVKD. The CDR3 loop spans 13 amino acids. This clone was picked up one time. Each sample came from a Caucasian adult donor living in Nashville, Tennessee. Sequencing used immunoSEQ multiplex PCR; TCRdb keeps in-frame clones, though not all of them. Among some 1.1 million clones listed, around three quarters were seen once. This clonotype originated in a man between 18 and 35 years old in good health. Some clones in this sample may be carry-over from other donors' samples. The gene calls are TRBV10-3 and TRBJ1-4; D gene uncertain. The sequencing input was memory CD4+ T cells from PBMCs. Subset defined: CD45RA-negative fraction. CDR3 bases: TGTGCCATCACCCGGACCCTTAATGAAAAACTGTTTTTT. Its protein is CAITRTLNEKLFF.